These 24 T cell receptor beta chains originate from one sample sequenced in a study of long-term antiretroviral therapy in people with HIV. The run of the v3.0 immunoSEQ assay was at survey level. TCRdb keeps only in-frame clones here, not all; method: immunoSEQ multiplex PCR. The table shows roughly 14,000 clones, with around 88% occurring only once. The sample here was unsorted PBMCs, taken approximately 2.3 years before starting antiretroviral therapy. These receptors originate from a woman in her twenties or thirties with HIV.

V is TRBV6-5 and J is TRBJ1-2; D is unclear. Trimming took 4 bases from V and 4 from J, leaving 7 bases between them. Germline lookup yields CDR1 MNHEY and CDR2 SVGAGI. The CDR3 runs to 12 residues. DNA for the CDR3: TGTGCCAGCAGTTCTCCCACCTATGGCTACACCTTC. This translates into CASSSPTYGYTF.

The rearrangement links TRBV30 to TRBJ1-1; the match to TRBD1 covers 9 bases. The CDR3 has 13 residues. The junction had 4 bases not matched to a gene; V was cut back by 3 bases and J by 5 bases. Germline-derived CDR1 and CDR2 are GTSNPN and SVGIG (reference sequence). Here the CDR3 reads CAWRGQGSTEAFF. CDR3 sequence (DNA): TGTGCCTGGAGAGGACAGGGGAGTACTGAAGCTTTCTTT.

This clone was found once. V usage is TRBV6-5 and J usage is TRBJ2-7; D remains ambiguous. The V gene lost 0 bases and the J gene lost 2 bases, with 8 bases spanning the gap. The CDR3 is 14 amino acids. Germline V lookup: CDR1 MNHEY, CDR2 SVGAGI. CDR3 sequence: CASSYSTSTYEQYF. CDR3 bases: TGTGCCAGCAGTTACTCGACCAGCACCTACGAGCAGTACTTC.

This clone appeared a single time. In DNA, the CDR3 is TGTGCCAGCAGCTTACTGGTTGGCCCAGCTCGGGGCTATGAGCAGTTCTTC. The encoded protein is CASSLLVGPARGYEQFF. The chain has TRBV7-9 and TRBJ2-1, with D perhaps matching TRBD1 or TRBD2 (5 bases each). Germline V gene sequence: CDR1 SEHNR, CDR2 FQNEAQ (reference sequence). Trimming left V 2 bases short and J 8 bases short, with 22 bases between. CDR3 length equals 17 residues.

The DNA of the CDR3 is TGCGCCAGCAGCTCCTTTGGTGGGCACACTGAAGCTTTCTTT. Residues: CASSSFGGHTEAFF. The V call is TRBV4-3, the J call TRBJ1-1; no reliable D call. Trimming took 5 bases from V and 3 from J, leaving 13 bases between them. CDR1 LGHNA and CDR2 YSLEER come from the germline V gene. The CDR3 totals 14 residues.

V is TRBV5-1 and J is TRBJ2-7; 9 positions match TRBD1. J gave up 2 bases and V 4 bases, and 10 bases lay outside the gene matches. The CDR3 covers 16 residues. Germline CDR1 is SGHRS and CDR2 is YFSETQ. The CDR3, as DNA: TGCGCCAGCAGCGCCGAAGGGACAGGGTTACCCTACGAGCAGTACTTC. It codes for CASSAEGTGLPYEQYF.

The chain links TRBV6-5 to TRBJ2-1, with 7 positions matching TRBD2. The CDR3 extends over 13 amino acids. Germline-derived CDR1 and CDR2 are MNHEY and SVGAGI. The junction had 2 bases not matched to a gene; V was cut back by 4 bases and J by 5 bases. The CDR3 protein is CASSWGTNNEQFF. The CDR3 DNA is TGTGCCAGCAGTTGGGGGACTAACAATGAGCAGTTCTTC.

This clone was picked up a small number of times. The V gene is TRBV2, the J gene TRBJ2-4; D unresolved. Trimming cost V 4 bases and J 1 base, with 5 bases left between them. In germline, CDR1 is SNHLY, CDR2 FYNNEI. The CDR3 totals 13 residues. CDR3: CASSGQAKNIQYF. The DNA of the CDR3 is TGTGCCAGCAGTGGGCAGGCCAAAAACATTCAGTACTTC.

The chain employs TRBV7-9 and TRBJ2-2; no firm D call. CDR3 length: 14 residues. Trimming took off 8 bases at V and 1 base at J, with 11 bases between the two ends. The germline CDR1 and CDR2 sequences are SEHNR and FQNEAQ (reference sequence). As DNA, the CDR3 is TGTGCCAGCGCGAGACCAGGGAACACCGGGGAGCTGTTTTTT. Translated, it gives CASARPGNTGELFF.

The genes are TRBV4-3 and TRBJ2-3, with 7 bases lining up with TRBD1. J gave up 3 bases and V 2 bases, and 5 bases lay outside the gene matches. Germline CDR1 reads LGHNA; CDR2 reads YSLEER. This CDR3 comprises 15 residues. The CDR3 reads CASSQRRQGTDTQYF. CDR3 DNA sequence: TGCGCCAGCAGCCAAAGGCGACAGGGAACAGATACGCAGTATTTT.

V gene TRBV7-9 combines with J gene TRBJ2-6; D is perhaps TRBD2 (7 bases). V was shortened by 1 base and J by 5 bases, with 12 bases between the two germline ends. Germline V gene data show CDR1 as SEHNR and CDR2 as FQNEAQ (reference sequence). This CDR3 is 16 amino acids long. The CDR3 is CASSLGGGGRANVLTF. In nucleotides, the CDR3 is TGTGCCAGCAGCTTAGGAGGGGGGGGCCGGGCCAACGTCCTGACTTTC.

The rearrangement uses TRBV6-6 and TRBJ1-2, with 8 bases aligning to TRBD1. The germline gives CDR1 MNHNY, CDR2 SVGAGI (reference sequence). The CDR3 runs 15 residues. The J segment lost 6 bases and the V segment lost 1 base, leaving 7 bases of the junction unmatched. CDR3 protein: CASSYFTDREDGYTF. The CDR3 DNA reads TGTGCCAGCAGTTACTTCACGGACAGGGAGGATGGCTACACCTTC.

This sequence joins TRBV4-3 and TRBJ1-5, with 7 positions matching TRBD1. CDR3 length: 13 amino acids. In germline, CDR1 is LGHNA, CDR2 YSLEER. V shed 3 bases, J shed 11 bases, and the junction held 7 bases outside the gene matches. CDR3 bases: TGCGCCAGCAGCCAGGTGACAGGGAAGGCCCAGCATTTT. Its protein is CASSQVTGKAQHF.

This clone was found once. In DNA form, the CDR3 reads TGTGCCAGCAGCTCCGAAGGGCGGGGGGGCCTGGATGAGCAGTTCTTC. It yields the protein CASSSEGRGGLDEQFF. This chain joins TRBV7-8 and TRBJ2-1; TRBD2 aligns across 9 bases. Germline assignment: CDR1 SGHVS and CDR2 FQNEAQ. The junction had 12 bases not matched to a gene; V was cut back by 4 bases and J by 8 bases. This CDR3 is built from 16 residues.

CDR3: CASSQQQGMSTEAFF. CDR3 DNA: TGCGCCAGCAGCCAACAACAGGGAATGAGCACTGAAGCTTTCTTT. V usage is TRBV4-3 and J usage is TRBJ1-1; tentatively, D is TRBD1 (6 bases). CDR3 length equals 15 residues. V was clipped by 2 bases and J by 4 bases, with 14 bases between them. Germline CDR1 LGHNA, CDR2 YSLEER.

J is TRBJ2-5 and V is TRBV6-5; D is possibly TRBD2 (6 bases). CDR1 and CDR2 (germline): MNHEY, SVGAGI. There are 12 residues in the CDR3. Trimming pared 4 bases from V and 4 bases from J, leaving 7 bases between. The CDR3 spells CASSSSAETQYF. The CDR3 DNA is TGTGCCAGCAGTTCTAGCGCAGAGACCCAGTACTTC.

The rearrangement links TRBV6-1 to TRBJ1-5; D might be TRBD1 (6 bases). There are 14 residues in the CDR3. CDR1 MNHNS and CDR2 SASEGT come from the germline V gene. V lost 6 bases, J lost 6 bases, and 15 bases lay in between. CDR3: CASRATQGLQPQHF. The CDR3 nucleotides are TGTGCCAGCAGGGCTACCCAGGGGCTTCAGCCCCAGCATTTT.

This clone was seen once. The J gene is TRBJ1-1, the V gene TRBV19; weak D call: TRBD1 (5 bases). Germline assignment: CDR1 LNHDA and CDR2 SQIVND (reference sequence). V lost 6 bases and J 8 bases, leaving 25 bases between the germline ends. This CDR3 has 16 amino acids. CDR3: CASRTPSGGSGREAFF. Here the CDR3 DNA reads TGTGCCAGTAGAACCCCCAGCGGGGGGTCCGGAAGGGAAGCTTTCTTT.

This clone was picked up one time. The V call is TRBV9, the J call TRBJ1-4; D call uncertain. The CDR3 is 15 residues long. CDR1 SGDLS and CDR2 YYNGEE come from the germline V gene. V shed 3 bases and J shed 2 bases, with 11 bases lying between them. The CDR3 nucleotides read TGTGCCAGCAGCGGGGGTTCTGGGACTAATGAAAAACTGTTTTTT. It is translated as CASSGGSGTNEKLFF.

This chain joins TRBV11-1 and TRBJ1-1; the D gene is possibly TRBD1 (6 bases). The CDR3 spans 14 residues. V was cut by 5 bases and J by 0 bases, with 10 bases left in between. Germline V gene sequence: CDR1 SGHAT, CDR2 FQDESV (reference sequence). The chain's CDR3 is CASSPQGLNTEAFF. The DNA for the CDR3 is TGTGCCAGCAGCCCACAGGGCCTGAACACTGAAGCTTTCTTT.

This chain links TRBV6-6 with TRBJ1-5; 9 bases agree with TRBD1. The CDR3 loop spans 14 amino acids. After removal of 6 bases from V and 6 bases from J, the junction contained 6 bases not matched to a gene. Germline CDR1 and CDR2: MNHNY and SVGAGI (reference sequence). The CDR3 nucleotides read TGTGCCAGCAGGGGACAGGGTTTGAGTCAGCCCCAGCATTTT. Translating gives CASRGQGLSQPQHF.

The rearrangement links TRBV19 to TRBJ1-1; 7 nucleotides match TRBD1. The CDR3 has 14 amino acids. V shed 6 bases and J 4 bases; nucleotides not matched to a gene: 8. Germline CDR1 and CDR2: LNHDA and SQIVND (reference sequence). CDR3 nucleotides: TGTGCCAGTAGCACACAGGGGAAAGTCACTGAAGCTTTCTTT. It specifies CASSTQGKVTEAFF. Together with reference TRBV19 and TRBJ1-1, the CDR3 gives the full variable domain: DGGITQSPKYLFRKEGQNVTLSCEQNLNHDAMYWYRQDPGQGLRLIYYSQIVNDFQKGDIAEGYSVSREKKESFPLTVTSAQKNPTAFYLCASSTQGKVTEAFFGQGTRLTVV.

The rearrangement uses TRBV11-2 and TRBJ2-3; D remains unclear. V was trimmed by 1 base and J by 3 bases, leaving 11 bases between them. From germline, CDR1 is SGHAT and CDR2 FQNNGV. The CDR3 is 15 residues long. This CDR3 is CASSLGGFETDTQYF. The CDR3 region has the DNA TGTGCCAGCAGCTTAGGGGGTTTCGAAACAGATACGCAGTATTTT.

The chain carries TRBV7-2 and TRBJ1-5; D possibly corresponds to TRBD1 (5 bases). CDR3 length: 16 amino acids. Germline V gene data show CDR1 as SGHTA and CDR2 as FQGNSA. Trimming stripped 1 base from V and 5 bases from J, with 15 bases between. The CDR3, as DNA: TGTGCCAGCAGCTTAGTGTCGGCCAGGGAGGATCAGCCCCAGCATTTT. Translating it yields CASSLVSAREDQPQHF.